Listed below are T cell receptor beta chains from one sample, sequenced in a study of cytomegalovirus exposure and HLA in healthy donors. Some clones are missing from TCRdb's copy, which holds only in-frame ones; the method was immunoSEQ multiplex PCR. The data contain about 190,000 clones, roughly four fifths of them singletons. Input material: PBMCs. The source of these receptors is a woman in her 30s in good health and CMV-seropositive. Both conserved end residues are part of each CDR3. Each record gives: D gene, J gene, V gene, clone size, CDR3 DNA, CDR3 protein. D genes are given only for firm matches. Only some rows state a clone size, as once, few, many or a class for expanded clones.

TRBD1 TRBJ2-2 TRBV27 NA TGTGCCAGCAGTTCCTACAGGGGGCGTATCACCGGGGAGCTGTTTTTT CASSSYRGRITGELFF
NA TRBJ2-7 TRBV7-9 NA TGTGCCAGCAGCTTAGAGCCCGAGTACGAGCAGTACTTC CASSLEPEYEQYF
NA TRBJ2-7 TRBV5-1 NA TGCGCCAGCAGCGGCCCGACAGGCCTCTCCTACGAGCAGTACTTC CASSGPTGLSYEQYF
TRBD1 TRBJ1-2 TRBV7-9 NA TGTGCCAGCAGCTTCCCCGGGACAGGGATTGATAACTATGGCTACACCTTC CASSFPGTGIDNYGYTF
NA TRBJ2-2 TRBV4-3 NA TGCGCCAGCAGCCTGGCCGGGATGTATCCCGGGGAGCTGTTTTTT CASSLAGMYPGELFF
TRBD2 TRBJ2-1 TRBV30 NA TGTGCCTGGAGTGTTCCCGGACTAGCGGGAGCGAGGTCCAATGAGCAGTTCTTC CAWSVPGLAGARSNEQFF
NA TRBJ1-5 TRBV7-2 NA TGTGCCAGCAGCGCGAGGGTTATCTATAGCAATCAGCCCCAGCATTTT CASSARVIYSNQPQHF
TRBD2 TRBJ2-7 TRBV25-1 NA TGTGCCAGCAGTGAATCCCTGACTAGCGGGAGCTCCTACGAGCAGTACTTC CASSESLTSGSSYEQYF
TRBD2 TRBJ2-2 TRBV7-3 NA TGTGCCAGCAGCTTAATGAGTCCTTTAGCGGGTAACACCGGGGAGCTGTTTTTT CASSLMSPLAGNTGELFF
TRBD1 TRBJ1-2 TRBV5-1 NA TGCGCCAGCAGCTTTGGTTTTACAGGGGGCGCCGATGGCTACACCTTC CASSFGFTGGADGYTF
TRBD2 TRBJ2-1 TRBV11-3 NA TGTGCCAGCAGCTCCGGGACTAGTTACTCCAATGAGCAGTTCTTC CASSSGTSYSNEQFF
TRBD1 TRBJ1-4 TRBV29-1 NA TGCAGCGTTGAAGGGACAGGGACTAATGAAAAACTGTTTTTT CSVEGTGTNEKLFF
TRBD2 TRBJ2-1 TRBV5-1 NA TGCGCCAGCAGTAGCCAGGGACTAGCGTCCTACAATGAGCAGTTCTTC CASSSQGLASYNEQFF
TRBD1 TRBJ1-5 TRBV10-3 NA TGTGCCATCAGTTGGGACAGGGGTTTGGATCAGCCCCAGCATTTT CAISWDRGLDQPQHF
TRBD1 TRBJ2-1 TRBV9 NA TGTGCCAGCAGCGCGACAGGGAGCTCCTACAATGAGCAGTTCTTC CASSATGSSYNEQFF
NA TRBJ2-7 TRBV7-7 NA TGTGCCAGCAGCTTAGAAGGTATCGGGTCCGAGCAGTACTTC CASSLEGIGSEQYF
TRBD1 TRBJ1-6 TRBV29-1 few TGCAGCGTTCTGACAGGGCCTAGTTCACCCCTCCACTTT CSVLTGPSSPLHF
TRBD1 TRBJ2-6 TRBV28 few TGTGCCAGCAGTTTGGGACAGCTTACCGTCCTGACTTTC CASSLGQLTVLTF
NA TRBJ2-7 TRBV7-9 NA TGTGCCAGCAGCCTACTCTACGAGCAGTACTTC CASSLLYEQYF
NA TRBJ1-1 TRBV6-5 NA TGTGCCAGCAGTTACCTCGACAGTCCTTACACTGAAGCTTTCTTT CASSYLDSPYTEAFF
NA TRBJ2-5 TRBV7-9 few TGTGCCAGCAGCACCAATACCGGGGGGACCCAGTACTTC CASSTNTGGTQYF
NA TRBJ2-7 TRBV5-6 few TGTGCCAGCAGCCCTGGACAGAACTACGAGCAGTACTTC CASSPGQNYEQYF
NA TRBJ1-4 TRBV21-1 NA TGTGCCACACCGTCAGCGGGCTTTCGGCCGGGGAATGAAAAACTGTTTTTT CATPSAGFRPGNEKLFF
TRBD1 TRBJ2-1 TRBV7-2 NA TGTGCCAGCAGCCCACACGTCGGGACAGGGATTAATGAGCAGTTCTTC CASSPHVGTGINEQFF
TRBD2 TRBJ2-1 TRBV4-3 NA TGCGCCAGCAGCCACGAGACTAGCGTCTATGAGCAGTTCTTC CASSHETSVYEQFF
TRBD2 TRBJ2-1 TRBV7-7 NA TGTGCCAGCAGCTTAGGACTAGCGGCTAACAATGAGCAGTTCTTC CASSLGLAANNEQFF
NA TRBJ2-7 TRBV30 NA TGTGCCTGGAGGGAGACTTCAAAAACCTACGAGCAGTACTTC CAWRETSKTYEQYF
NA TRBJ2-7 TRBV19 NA TGTGCCAGTAGTATCGAGTACGGCTACGAGCAGTACTTC CASSIEYGYEQYF
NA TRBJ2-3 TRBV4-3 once TGCGCCAGCAGCCAAGGAGCGGGCGCGGCAGATACGCAGTATTTT CASSQGAGAADTQYF
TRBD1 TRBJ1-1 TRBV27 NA TGTGCCAGCAGTTGGACAGGGGGGAACACTGAAGCTTTCTTT CASSWTGGNTEAFF
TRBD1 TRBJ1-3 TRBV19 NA TGTGCCAGTAGTATCCGGACAGGCAGCTCTGGAAACACCATATATTTT CASSIRTGSSGNTIYF
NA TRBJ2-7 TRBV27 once TGTGCCAGCAGTTTAAGGGGACTCAACTACGAGCAGTACTTC CASSLRGLNYEQYF